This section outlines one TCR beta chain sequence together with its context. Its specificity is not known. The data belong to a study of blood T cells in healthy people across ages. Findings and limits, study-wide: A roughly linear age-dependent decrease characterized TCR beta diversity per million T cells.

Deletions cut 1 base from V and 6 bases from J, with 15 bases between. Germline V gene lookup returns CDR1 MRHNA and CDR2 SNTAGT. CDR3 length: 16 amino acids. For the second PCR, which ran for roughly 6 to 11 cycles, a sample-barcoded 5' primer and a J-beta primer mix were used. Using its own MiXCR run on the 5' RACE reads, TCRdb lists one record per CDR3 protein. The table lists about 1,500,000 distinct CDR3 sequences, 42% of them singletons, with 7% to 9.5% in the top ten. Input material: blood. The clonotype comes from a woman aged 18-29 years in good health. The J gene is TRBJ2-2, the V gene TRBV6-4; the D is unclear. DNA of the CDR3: TGTGCCAGCAGTGACTTCTTTAGGAAAGAGGCCGGGGAGCTGTTTTTT. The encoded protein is CASSDFFRKEAGELFF.